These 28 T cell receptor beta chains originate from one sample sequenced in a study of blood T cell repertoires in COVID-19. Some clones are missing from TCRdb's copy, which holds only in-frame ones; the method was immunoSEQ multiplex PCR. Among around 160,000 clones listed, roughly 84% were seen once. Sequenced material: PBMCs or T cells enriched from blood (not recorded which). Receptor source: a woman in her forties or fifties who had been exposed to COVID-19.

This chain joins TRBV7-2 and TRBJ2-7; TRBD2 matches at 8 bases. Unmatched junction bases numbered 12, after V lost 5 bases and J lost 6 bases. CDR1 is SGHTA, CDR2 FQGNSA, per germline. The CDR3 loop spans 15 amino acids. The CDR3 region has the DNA TGTGCCAGCAGCCCTCCGGGACTAGTCTTCGGCGAGCAGTACTTC. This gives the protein CASSPPGLVFGEQYF.

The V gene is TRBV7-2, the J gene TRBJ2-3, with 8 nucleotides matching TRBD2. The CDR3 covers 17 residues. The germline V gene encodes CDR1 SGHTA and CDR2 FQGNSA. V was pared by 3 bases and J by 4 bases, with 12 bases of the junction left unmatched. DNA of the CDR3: TGTGCCAGCAGCTTTGAGGGCCGGACTAGCATCCCAGATACGCAGTATTTT. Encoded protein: CASSFEGRTSIPDTQYF.

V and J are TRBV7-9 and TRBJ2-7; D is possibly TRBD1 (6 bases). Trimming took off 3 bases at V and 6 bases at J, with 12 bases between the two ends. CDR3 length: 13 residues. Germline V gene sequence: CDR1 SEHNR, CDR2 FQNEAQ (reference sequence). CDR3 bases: TGTGCCAGCAGCTTCTTACAGGGCTCCGAGCAGTACTTC. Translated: CASSFLQGSEQYF.

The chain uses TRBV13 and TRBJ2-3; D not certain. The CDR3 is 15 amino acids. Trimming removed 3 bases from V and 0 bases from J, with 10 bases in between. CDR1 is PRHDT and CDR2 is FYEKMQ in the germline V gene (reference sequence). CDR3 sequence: CASSFWLASTDTQYF. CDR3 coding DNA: TGTGCCAGCAGCTTCTGGCTCGCTAGCACAGATACGCAGTATTTT.

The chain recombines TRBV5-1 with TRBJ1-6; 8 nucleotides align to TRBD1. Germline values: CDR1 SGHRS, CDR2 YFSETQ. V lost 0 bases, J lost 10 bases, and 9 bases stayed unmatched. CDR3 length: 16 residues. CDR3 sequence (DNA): TGCGCCAGCAGCTTGGCCTCAGGGGGCAGACGGTCACCCCTCCACTTT. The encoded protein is CASSLASGGRRSPLHF.

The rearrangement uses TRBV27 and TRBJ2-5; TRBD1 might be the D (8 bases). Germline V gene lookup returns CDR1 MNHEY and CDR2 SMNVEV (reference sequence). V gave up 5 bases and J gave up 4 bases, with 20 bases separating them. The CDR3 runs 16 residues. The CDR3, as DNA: TGTGCCAGCAGTATAAAATGGACAGGGAGGGCAGAGACCCAGTACTTC. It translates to CASSIKWTGRAETQYF.

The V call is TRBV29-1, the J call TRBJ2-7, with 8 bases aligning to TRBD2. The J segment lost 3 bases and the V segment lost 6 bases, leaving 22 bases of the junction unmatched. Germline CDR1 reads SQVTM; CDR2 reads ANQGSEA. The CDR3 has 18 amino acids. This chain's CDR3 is CSVVVSGGGLLLNYEQYF. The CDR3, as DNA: TGCAGCGTCGTAGTCTCCGGGGGGGGACTTCTACTTAACTACGAGCAGTACTTC.

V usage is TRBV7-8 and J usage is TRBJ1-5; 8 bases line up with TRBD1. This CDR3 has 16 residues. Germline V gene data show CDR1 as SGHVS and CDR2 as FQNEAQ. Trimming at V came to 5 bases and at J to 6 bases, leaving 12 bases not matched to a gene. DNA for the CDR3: TGTGCCAGCAGCCCCGTAGGGCAGGGGGCCAGTCAGCCCCAGCATTTT. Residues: CASSPVGQGASQPQHF. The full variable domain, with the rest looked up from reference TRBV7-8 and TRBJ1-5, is GAGVSQSPRYKVAKRGQDVALRCDPISGHVSLFWYQQALGQGPEFLTYFQNEAQLDKSGLPSDRFFAERPEGSVSTLKIQRTQQEDSAVYLCASSPVGQGASQPQHFGDGTRLSIL.

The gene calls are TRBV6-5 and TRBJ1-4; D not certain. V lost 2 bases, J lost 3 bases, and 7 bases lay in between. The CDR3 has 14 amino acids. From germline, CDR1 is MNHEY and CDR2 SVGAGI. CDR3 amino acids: CASSYGQPNEKLFF. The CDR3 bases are TGTGCCAGCAGTTACGGGCAGCCTAATGAAAAACTGTTTTTT.

CDR3 sequence: CASSVGQGNYGYTF. Written as DNA, the CDR3 is TGTGCCAGCAGTGTGGGACAGGGTAACTATGGCTACACCTTC. The chain uses TRBV25-1 and TRBJ1-2; 9 bases fit TRBD1. Germline V gives CDR1 MGHDK, CDR2 SYGVNS. With V trimmed by 4 bases and J by 1 base, 1 base remained unmatched. The CDR3 is 14 residues long.

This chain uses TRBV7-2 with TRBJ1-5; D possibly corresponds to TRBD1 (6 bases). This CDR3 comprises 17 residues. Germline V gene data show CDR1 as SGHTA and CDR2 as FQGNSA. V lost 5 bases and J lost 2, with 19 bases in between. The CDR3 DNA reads TGTGCCAGCAGCCCAGCCACAGGGAAAATGGGCAATCAGCCCCAGCATTTT. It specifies CASSPATGKMGNQPQHF.

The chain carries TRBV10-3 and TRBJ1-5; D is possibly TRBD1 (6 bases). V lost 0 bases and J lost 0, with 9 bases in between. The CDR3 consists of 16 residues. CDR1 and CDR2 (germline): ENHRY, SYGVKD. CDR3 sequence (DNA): TGTGCCATCAGTGAGTCGGGGGCCCATAGCAATCAGCCCCAGCATTTT. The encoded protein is CAISESGAHSNQPQHF.

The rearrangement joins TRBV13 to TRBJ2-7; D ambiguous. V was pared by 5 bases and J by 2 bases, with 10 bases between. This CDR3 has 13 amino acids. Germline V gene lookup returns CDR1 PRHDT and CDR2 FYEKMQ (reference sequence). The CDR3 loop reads CASSPRRAYEQYF. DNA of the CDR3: TGTGCCAGCAGCCCCCGCCGGGCCTACGAGCAGTACTTC. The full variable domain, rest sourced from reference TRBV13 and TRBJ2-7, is AAGVIQSPRHLIKEKRETATLKCYPIPRHDTVYWYQQGPGQDPQFLISFYEKMQSDKGSIPDRFSAQQFSDYHSELNMSSLELGDSALYFCASSPRRAYEQYFGPGTRLTVT.

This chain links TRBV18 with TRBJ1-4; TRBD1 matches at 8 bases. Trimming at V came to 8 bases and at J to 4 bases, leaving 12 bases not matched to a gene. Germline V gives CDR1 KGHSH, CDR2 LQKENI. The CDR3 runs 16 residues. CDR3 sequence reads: CASGPGQAPLNEKLFF. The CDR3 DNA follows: TGTGCCAGCGGCCCGGGACAGGCGCCCCTTAATGAAAAACTGTTTTTT.

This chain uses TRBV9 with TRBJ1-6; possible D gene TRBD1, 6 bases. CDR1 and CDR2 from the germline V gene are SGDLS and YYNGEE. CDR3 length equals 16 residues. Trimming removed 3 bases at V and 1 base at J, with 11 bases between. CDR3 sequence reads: CASSANRVSYNSPLHF. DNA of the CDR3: TGTGCCAGCAGCGCCAACAGGGTTTCCTATAATTCACCCCTCCACTTT.

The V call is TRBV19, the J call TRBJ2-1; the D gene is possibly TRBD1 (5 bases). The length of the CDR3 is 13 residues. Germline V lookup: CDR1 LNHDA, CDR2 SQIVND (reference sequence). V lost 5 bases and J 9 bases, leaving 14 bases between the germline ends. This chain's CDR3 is CASSSQAPPEQFF. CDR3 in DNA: TGTGCCAGTAGTTCACAGGCACCGCCTGAGCAGTTCTTC.

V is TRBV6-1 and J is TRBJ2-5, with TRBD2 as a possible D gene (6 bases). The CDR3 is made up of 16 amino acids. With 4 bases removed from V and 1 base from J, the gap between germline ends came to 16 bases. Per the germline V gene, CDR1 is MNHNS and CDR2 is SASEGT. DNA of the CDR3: TGTGCCAGCAGTGTGTGGGGGGTAGCCGTCCAAGAGACCCAGTACTTC. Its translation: CASSVWGVAVQETQYF.

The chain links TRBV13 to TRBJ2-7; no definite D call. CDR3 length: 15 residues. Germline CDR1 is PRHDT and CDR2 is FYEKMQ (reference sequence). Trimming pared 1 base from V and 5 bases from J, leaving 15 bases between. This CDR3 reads CASSLVPTAGDEQYF. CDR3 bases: TGTGCCAGCAGCTTAGTACCGACGGCCGGAGACGAGCAGTACTTC.

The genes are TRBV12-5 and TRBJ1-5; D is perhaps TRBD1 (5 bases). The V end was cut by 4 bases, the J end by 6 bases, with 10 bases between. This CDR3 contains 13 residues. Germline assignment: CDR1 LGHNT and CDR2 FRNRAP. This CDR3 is CASGSRGSQPQHF. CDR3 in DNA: TGTGCTAGTGGTTCCCGGGGGAGTCAGCCCCAGCATTTT.

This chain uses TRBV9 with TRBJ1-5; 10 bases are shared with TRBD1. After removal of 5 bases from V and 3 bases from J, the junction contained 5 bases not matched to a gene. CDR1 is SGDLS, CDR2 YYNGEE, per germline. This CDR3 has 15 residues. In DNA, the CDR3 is TGTGCCAGCAGTCCCGGGACAGGGGTCAATCAGCCCCAGCATTTT. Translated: CASSPGTGVNQPQHF.

The CDR3 spells CASSKNTDRGFGQPQHF. The CDR3 DNA sequence: TGTGCCAGCAGCAAAAATACGGACAGGGGGTTTGGTCAGCCCCAGCATTTT. This sequence joins TRBV2 and TRBJ1-5; TRBD1 agrees at 10 bases. J was trimmed by 6 bases and V by 6 bases; bases with no gene match: 14. Germline CDR1 SNHLY, CDR2 FYNNEI. The length of the CDR3 is 17 residues. The variable domain in full, completed from reference TRBV2 and TRBJ1-5, reads EPEVTQTPSHQVTQMGQEVILRCVPISNHLYFYWYRQILGQKVEFLVSFYNNEISEKSEIFDDQFSVERPDGSNFTLKIRSTKLEDSAMYFCASSKNTDRGFGQPQHFGDGTRLSIL.

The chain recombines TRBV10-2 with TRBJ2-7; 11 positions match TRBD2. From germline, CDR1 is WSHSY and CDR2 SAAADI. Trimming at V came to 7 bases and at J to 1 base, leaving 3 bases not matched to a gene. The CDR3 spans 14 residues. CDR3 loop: CASKLAGESYEQYF. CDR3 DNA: TGCGCCAGCAAACTAGCGGGAGAATCCTACGAGCAGTACTTC.

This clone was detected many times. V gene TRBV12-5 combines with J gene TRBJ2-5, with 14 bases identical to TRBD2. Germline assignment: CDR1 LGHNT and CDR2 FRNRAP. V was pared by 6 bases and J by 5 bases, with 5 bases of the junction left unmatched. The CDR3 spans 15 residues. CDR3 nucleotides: TGTGCTAGTGGGCCCCGGACTAGCGGGAGGGAGACCCAGTACTTC. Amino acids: CASGPRTSGRETQYF.

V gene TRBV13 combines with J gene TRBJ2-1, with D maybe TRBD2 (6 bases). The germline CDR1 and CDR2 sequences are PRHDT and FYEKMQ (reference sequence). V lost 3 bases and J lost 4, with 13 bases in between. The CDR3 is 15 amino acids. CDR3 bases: TGTGCCAGCAGCTTTCAGGGCGGGATATACAATGAGCAGTTCTTC. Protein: CASSFQGGIYNEQFF.

In DNA, the CDR3 is TGTGCCAGCAGCGTCCGGGTGGGGGAGCTGTTTTTT. This encodes CASSVRVGELFF. This chain uses TRBV9 with TRBJ2-2; D is undetermined. CDR1 SGDLS and CDR2 YYNGEE come from the germline V gene. The CDR3 covers 12 residues. The germline V and J ends were trimmed by 2 bases and 8 bases, with 7 bases remaining between them.

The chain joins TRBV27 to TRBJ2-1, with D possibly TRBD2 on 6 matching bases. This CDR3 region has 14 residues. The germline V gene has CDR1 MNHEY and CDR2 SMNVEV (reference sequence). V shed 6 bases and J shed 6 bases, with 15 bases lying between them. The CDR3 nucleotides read TGTGCCAGCAGCCCTGACATGGGGGGCAATGAGCAGTTCTTC. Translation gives CASSPDMGGNEQFF.

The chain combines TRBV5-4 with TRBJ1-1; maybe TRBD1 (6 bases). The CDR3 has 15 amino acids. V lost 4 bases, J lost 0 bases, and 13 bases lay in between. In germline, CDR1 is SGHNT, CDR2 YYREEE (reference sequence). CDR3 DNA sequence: TGTGCCAGCAGCCCTAGGACAGTTATGAACACTGAAGCTTTCTTT. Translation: CASSPRTVMNTEAFF.

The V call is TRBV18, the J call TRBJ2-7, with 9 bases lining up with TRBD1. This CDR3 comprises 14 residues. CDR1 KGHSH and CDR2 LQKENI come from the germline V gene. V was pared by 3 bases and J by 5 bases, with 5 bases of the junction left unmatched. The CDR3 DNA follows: TGTGCCAGCTCACCGGGGACAGGGTCACACGAGCAGTACTTC. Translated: CASSPGTGSHEQYF.